Presented here are 4 T cell receptor beta chains from one specimen sequenced in a study of shared clonotypes between healthy human individuals (dated by TCRdb to the early 2020s). Preparation of the library involved the immunoSEQ multiplex PCR assay. This immuneACCESS table, as held by TCRdb, lists in-frame sequences with V and J called but not all clones. Of the missing ones, under half trace to an unresolved V gene in checked studies; the others have no known cause. Recorded for this sample are approximately 1,500,000 clones; roughly 96% of them occurred a single time. The ten largest clonotypes hold about 1.2% of the sample. Sequencing used naive CD4+ T cells sorted from blood. Taken with the paper, the label for cell subset or site translates to: CD45RA+ positively selected. The receptors here all came from a man in his thirties or forties in good health.

The chain has TRBV2 and TRBJ2-7, with a tentative D call TRBD2 (6 bases). Trimming took 6 bases from V and 2 from J, leaving 14 bases between them. The CDR3 runs to 14 residues. CDR1 SNHLY and CDR2 FYNNEI come from the germline V gene. Here the CDR3 DNA reads TGTGCCAGCAGACCCGGACTAATGCCCTACGAGCAGTACTTC. This gives the protein CASRPGLMPYEQYF.

The J gene is TRBJ2-7, the V gene TRBV29-1; TRBD1 agrees at 10 bases. The CDR3 spans 13 residues. Germline V lookup: CDR1 SQVTM, CDR2 ANQGSEA. After removal of 4 bases from V and 4 bases from J, the junction contained 4 bases not matched to a gene. DNA of the CDR3: TGCAGCGTTGTCGGACAGGGGGTATACGAGCAGTACTTC. It encodes CSVVGQGVYEQYF.

The chain uses TRBV6-5 and TRBJ1-4; possible D gene TRBD1, 6 bases. This CDR3 contains 12 residues. In germline, CDR1 is MNHEY, CDR2 SVGAGI. Between the trimmed V and J ends, which lost 6 bases and 8 bases, there was a span of 10 bases. CDR3 nucleotide sequence: TGTGCCAGCAGACAGGGCCCCGAAAAACTGTTTTTT. Translation gives CASRQGPEKLFF.

V and J are TRBV30 and TRBJ2-3; 9 bases align to TRBD2. The CDR3 is 13 amino acids. The V segment lost 5 bases and the J segment 5 bases; nucleotides outside the gene matches: 5. From germline, CDR1 is GTSNPN and CDR2 SVGIG (reference sequence). CDR3 sequence: CAWGRLAVDTQYF. CDR3 DNA sequence: TGTGCCTGGGGCCGACTAGCGGTAGATACGCAGTATTTT.